A single sample is the source of the 30 T cell receptor beta chains below, sequenced in a study of metastatic and nonmetastatic thyroid tumors. TCRdb redid the clone calls on the PCR reads using MiXCR. In the table there are some 9,900 clones, 32% of which are singletons. Thyroid surgery was performed in patients who had received no treatment beforehand. The sequencing input was tumor tissue. Receptors originate from a female donor with papillary thyroid cancer or a benign thyroid nodule (not recorded which). Some clones in this sample may be carry-over from other donors' samples.

CDR3 nucleotide sequence: TGTGCCAGCAGCTTGGCGGGGAACGAGCAGTACTTC. Translation: CASSLAGNEQYF. V gene TRBV5-4 combines with J gene TRBJ2-7, with D possibly matching TRBD2 (5 bases). This CDR3 contains 12 residues. Trimming cost V 0 bases and J 5 bases, with 6 bases left between them. Germline values: CDR1 SGHNT, CDR2 YYREEE (reference sequence).

Judged by abundance, this clone is medium-sized (0.01 to 0.1%). This chain connects TRBV6-1 to TRBJ2-1, with 14 bases that match TRBD2. The germline V gene has CDR1 MNHNS and CDR2 SASEGT. The trim removed 10 bases at V and 4 bases at J, leaving 12 bases unmatched. The CDR3 has 17 amino acids. The CDR3 DNA reads TGTGCCATCCTCATTAGGACTAGCGGGAGGAAATACAATGAGCAGTTCTTC. Translated: CAILIRTSGRKYNEQFF.

This clone showed up many times. This sequence may be a read error, since a much larger clone differs from it by one base. The rearrangement links TRBV6-1 to TRBJ1-2; D perhaps matches TRBD1 (6 bases). V was pared by 2 bases and J by 5 bases, with 12 bases between. The CDR3 has 14 amino acids. Germline loops: CDR1 MNHNS, CDR2 SASEGT. The CDR3 spells CASSEIGRGYGYTF. CDR3 nucleotide sequence: TGTGCCAGCAGTGAAATTGGAAGGGGGTATGGCTACACCTTC.

In its sample, this clone was seen a few times. The CDR3 bases are TGTGCCAGCAGTTTTGTCCGGACAGGGGGCGGGGAGCAGTACTTC. Encoded protein: CASSFVRTGGGEQYF. This chain uses TRBV12-3 or TRBV12-4 with TRBJ2-7; 11 positions agree with TRBD1. CDR3 length: 15 amino acids. J gave up 7 bases and V 3 bases, and 8 bases lay outside the gene matches.

V and J are TRBV27 and TRBJ2-1; TRBD2 matches at 9 bases. CDR1 is MNHEY, CDR2 SMNVEV, per germline (reference sequence). V gave up 3 bases and J gave up 10 bases; unmatched junction bases: 7. CDR3 length equals 14 residues. CDR3 amino acids: CASSFGGRAGEQFF. In DNA, the CDR3 is TGTGCCAGCAGTTTTGGCGGGAGGGCCGGGGAGCAGTTCTTC.

Relative to its sample, this clone is medium-sized. J is TRBJ2-1 and V is TRBV10-1, with a possible D match to TRBD2 (6 bases). The CDR3 spans 14 residues. The V gene lost 5 bases and the J gene lost 7 bases, with 15 bases spanning the gap. In germline, CDR1 is WNHNN, CDR2 SYGVQD (reference sequence). The CDR3 here is CASSLSTGTNEQFF. The CDR3 coding sequence is TGCGCCAGCAGTTTATCGACCGGGACTAATGAGCAGTTCTTC.

Within the sample, this clone is medium-sized. The rearrangement uses TRBV7-9 and TRBJ1-1; the D is unclear. The CDR3 runs to 11 residues. The germline V gene encodes CDR1 SEHNR and CDR2 FQNEAQ (reference sequence). The V and J ends lost 8 bases and 4 bases respectively, with 8 bases between them. CDR3 in DNA: TGTGCCAGCGGCGGTAGCACTGAAGCTTTCTTT. Translation: CASGGSTEAFF.

Judged by abundance, this clone is medium-sized. The chain carries TRBV7-8 and TRBJ1-2; maybe TRBD1 (6 bases). V was pared by 1 base and J by 8 bases, with 11 bases between. Germline CDR1 and CDR2: SGHVS and FQNEAQ. This CDR3 contains 13 residues. The CDR3 reads CASSLEGGQGYTF. The DNA of the CDR3 is TGTGCCAGCAGCTTAGAGGGGGGGCAGGGCTACACCTTC.

The sample holds a few counts of this clone. V is TRBV6-1 and J is TRBJ2-7; maybe TRBD1 (6 bases). Germline CDR1 is MNHNS and CDR2 is SASEGT. The CDR3 has 14 amino acids. Trimming shortened V by 7 bases and J by 2 bases, and 15 bases separated the two germline ends. The CDR3 DNA sequence: TGTGCCAGCATTTATCAGGGGAACCCCTACGAGCAGTACTTC. Protein product: CASIYQGNPYEQYF.

By share of the sample, this clone is medium-sized. The genes are TRBV18 and TRBJ2-2, with D perhaps matching TRBD1 (7 bases). The V gene lost 1 base and the J gene lost 0 bases, with 9 bases spanning the gap. Germline V gives CDR1 KGHSH, CDR2 LQKENI. The CDR3 contains 16 residues. CDR3: CASSPRGTANTGELFF. The DNA for the CDR3 is TGTGCCAGCTCACCACGCGGGACAGCGAACACCGGGGAGCTGTTTTTT. The full variable domain, rest sourced from reference TRBV18 and TRBJ2-2, is NAGVMQNPRHLVRRRGQEARLRCSPMKGHSHVYWYRQLPEEGLKFMVYLQKENIIDESGMPKERFSAEFPKEGPSILRIQQVVRGDSAAYFCASSPRGTANTGELFFGEGSRLTVL.

This chain joins TRBV27 and TRBJ2-7; 7 bases agree with TRBD1. Germline-derived CDR1 and CDR2 are MNHEY and SMNVEV (reference sequence). This CDR3 has 16 residues. V lost 6 bases to trimming and J lost 2 bases; unmatched junction nucleotides: 13. In DNA, the CDR3 is TGTGCCAGCAGCCACAATCCCGGACAGGAACCCTACGAGCAGTACTTC. Amino acids: CASSHNPGQEPYEQYF.

Relative to its sample, this clone is medium-sized. The chain couples TRBV27 to TRBJ2-6, with 9 nucleotides matching TRBD1. In germline, CDR1 is MNHEY, CDR2 SMNVEV (reference sequence). V trimming: 0 bases; J trimming: 2 bases; junction bases outside the gene matches: 5. There are 18 residues in the CDR3. In DNA form, the CDR3 reads TGTGCCAGCAGTTTATCTCGGGACAGGGTAGCTGGGGCCAACGTCCTGACTTTC. This translates into CASSLSRDRVAGANVLTF.

This chain joins TRBV20-1 and TRBJ1-1, with a tentative D call TRBD1 (6 bases). The CDR3 consists of 11 residues. V lost 2 bases to trimming and J lost 11 bases, with 12 bases between them. Germline CDR1 reads DFQATT; CDR2 reads SNEGSKA (reference sequence). The CDR3: CSARKGQRAFF. CDR3 DNA sequence: TGCAGTGCTAGAAAAGGACAGCGGGCTTTCTTT.

By share of the sample, this clone is medium-sized. The junction shows a germline mismatch at one end, possibly a read error. The CDR3 loop is CVSSRPFGQGGNF. The CDR3 coding sequence is TGTGTCAGCAGCAGACCCTTCGGACAGGGGGGGAACTTC. The chain combines TRBV28 with TRBJ2-7; 10 bases align to TRBD1. Germline assignment: CDR1 MDHEN and CDR2 SYDVKM. The CDR3 totals 13 residues.

This clone was detected only once. This chain connects TRBV3-1 to TRBJ2-7, with D unclear. V lost 2 bases and J lost 5, with 4 bases in between. Germline CDR1 LGHDT, CDR2 YNNKEL (reference sequence). The CDR3 runs 11 residues. The CDR3, as DNA: TGTGCCAGCAGCCAACGTAACGAGCAGTACTTC. Translated: CASSQRNEQYF.

The chain combines TRBV4-2 with TRBJ1-3; 8 nucleotides line up with TRBD1. CDR3 length: 13 amino acids. V lost 6 bases to trimming and J lost 3 bases; unmatched junction nucleotides: 1. Looked up from germline, CDR1 is LGHNA and CDR2 is YNFKEQ. For the CDR3, the DNA is TGTGCCAGCAGGGACAGGGATGGAAACACCATATATTTT. Translation: CASRDRDGNTIYF.

The chain combines TRBV5-1 with TRBJ1-1; tentative D call: TRBD1 (5 bases). This CDR3 has 15 amino acids. The germline V and J ends were trimmed by 0 bases and 6 bases, with 15 bases remaining between them. Germline CDR1 is SGHRS and CDR2 is YFSETQ. The CDR3 loop reads CASSLEFRVRAEAFF. For the CDR3, the DNA is TGCGCCAGCAGCTTGGAGTTCAGGGTGAGAGCTGAAGCTTTCTTT.

With respect to this clone: Compared with germline, one end of the junction differs, possibly owing to a read error. The V and J genes are TRBV6-5 and TRBJ2-1, with TRBD2 matching 7 bases. The CDR3 consists of 13 residues. Germline V gene lookup returns CDR1 MNHEY and CDR2 SVGAGI. CDR3 sequence (DNA): TGTGTCAGCAGTTATAGGCTAGCGGCTGAGCAGTTCTTC. This encodes CVSSYRLAAEQFF.

The sample holds one count of this clone. The junction shows a germline mismatch at one end, possibly a read error. The V call is TRBV7-3, the J call TRBJ2-3, with D unclear. The CDR3 contains 16 residues. Germline V gives CDR1 SGHTA, CDR2 FQGTGA. The CDR3 nucleotides are TGTGCCGGCAGCTTAAAAATACTTGCTAGGGTGGATACGCAATATTTT. It codes for CAGSLKILARVDTQYF.

The chain joins TRBV6-1 to TRBJ2-7; the match to TRBD1 covers 7 bases. Per the germline V gene, CDR1 is MNHNS and CDR2 is SASEGT. The CDR3 length is 16 residues. Trimming cost V 5 bases and J 4 bases; bases outside gene matches: 14. The CDR3 region has the DNA TGTGCCAGCAGTATGTGTTCCGGGACAGCCCTTTACGAGCAGTACTTC. It translates to CASSMCSGTALYEQYF.

By its share, this clone is medium-sized. The V and J genes are TRBV24-1 and TRBJ2-2; weak D call: TRBD1 (6 bases). Trimming took 4 bases from V and 0 from J, leaving 17 bases between them. Germline V gives CDR1 KGHDR, CDR2 SFDVKD. The CDR3 has 18 residues. The CDR3 loop reads CATSDRTADGPNTGELFF. DNA for the CDR3: TGTGCCACCAGTGACCGGACAGCCGACGGTCCGAACACCGGGGAGCTGTTTTTT.

In this sample, this clone turned up many times. A much larger clone lies one base from this, so it may be a read error. The rearrangement uses TRBV11-3 and TRBJ1-2; D unresolved. This CDR3 region has 14 residues. Looked up from germline, CDR1 is SGHNT and CDR2 is YENEEA. V was shortened by 2 bases and J by 8 bases, with 15 bases between the two germline ends. The CDR3 DNA sequence: TGTGCCAGCAGCTTAAATGGAGATTCGAAGGGCTACACCTTC. Translating gives CASSLNGDSKGYTF.

This clone was recorded a few times. The V call is TRBV10-1, the J call TRBJ2-7, with 10 bases lining up with TRBD1. The germline V gene has CDR1 WNHNN and CDR2 SYGVQD (reference sequence). Trimming removed 6 bases from V and 5 bases from J; junction bases left unmatched: 1. The CDR3 has 12 residues. The CDR3 DNA reads TGCGCCAGCAGGGGGACAGGGGACGAGCAGTACTTC. Its protein product is CASRGTGDEQYF.

The CDR3 bases are TGTGCCAGCAGCACAGGGAGGTTGAAGGATGGCTACACCTTC. Its protein is CASSTGRLKDGYTF. The chain employs TRBV2 and TRBJ1-2; maybe TRBD1 (6 bases). This CDR3 has 14 residues. V shed 6 bases and J shed 6 bases, with 17 bases lying between them. Germline assignment: CDR1 SNHLY and CDR2 FYNNEI.

This clone is judged medium-sized. The J gene is TRBJ2-1, the V gene TRBV25-1; 9 nucleotides line up with TRBD2. The germline gives CDR1 MGHDK, CDR2 SYGVNS. This CDR3 is built from 15 residues. V shed 3 bases and J 8 bases; nucleotides not matched to a gene: 8. The CDR3, as DNA: TGTGCCAGCAGTGAGACTAGCGGTCATGGCGATGAGCAGTTCTTC. Its translation: CASSETSGHGDEQFF.

V usage is TRBV5-5 and J usage is TRBJ2-7; a weak D match, TRBD2 (5 bases). The CDR3 loop spans 15 amino acids. Germline lookup yields CDR1 SGHKS and CDR2 YYEKEE (reference sequence). Trimming pared 0 bases from V and 4 bases from J, leaving 14 bases between. The CDR3 nucleotides are TGTGCCAGCAGCTTGGCCCGGGGATCTAATTACGAGCAGTACTTC. Translating it yields CASSLARGSNYEQYF. Full variable domain (rest looked up from reference TRBV5-5 and TRBJ2-7): DAGVTQSPTHLIKTRGQQVTLRCSPISGHKSVSWYQQVLGQGPQFIFQYYEKEERGRGNFPDRFSARQFPNYSSELNVNALLLGDSALYLCASSLARGSNYEQYFGPGTRLTVT.

Sample share makes this clone medium-sized (0.01 to 0.1%). This chain joins TRBV19 and TRBJ2-5, with TRBD1 identical over 12 bases. The CDR3 has 15 amino acids. The germline gives CDR1 LNHDA, CDR2 SQIVND (reference sequence). V was pared by 6 bases and J by 4 bases, with 6 bases of the junction left unmatched. The CDR3 spells CASRKGQGAAETQYF. The CDR3 bases are TGTGCCAGTAGGAAGGGACAGGGGGCCGCAGAGACCCAGTACTTC.

The chain combines TRBV4-1 with TRBJ1-5, with 9 positions matching TRBD1. Germline CDR1 MGHRA, CDR2 YSYEKL. Trimming at V came to 0 bases and at J to 7 bases, leaving 7 bases not matched to a gene. The CDR3 loop spans 16 amino acids. The CDR3, as DNA: TGCGCCAGCAGCCAAGATCTATCCGACAGGGGGCAGCCCCAGCATTTT. This codes for CASSQDLSDRGQPQHF.

This clone was seen ten or more times. A much larger clone differs by one base, so this may be a read error. The CDR3 bases are TGTGCCAGCAGTTTGTCGGTGGCCAACGTCCTGACTTTC. Protein sequence: CASSLSVANVLTF. The chain couples TRBV6-5 to TRBJ2-6; D gene uncertain. Looked up from germline, CDR1 is MNHEY and CDR2 is SVGAGI. V was pared by 4 bases and J by 6 bases, with 7 bases between. The CDR3 has 13 amino acids.

This clone has just a few counts. The chain is built from TRBV6-2 or TRBV6-3 and TRBJ1-5, with 9 bases aligning to TRBD1. The CDR3 is 15 amino acids. The junction had 6 bases not matched to a gene; V was cut back by 6 bases and J by 3 bases. Germline CDR1 and CDR2: MNHEY and SVGEGT. The CDR3: CASSYRGRDNQPQHF. DNA for the CDR3: TGTGCCAGCAGCTACAGGGGGCGAGACAATCAGCCCCAGCATTTT.